This T cell receptor (beta chain) emerged from a study of blood T cell repertoires in COVID-19. This CDR3 has 14 residues. The ends were cut back, 5 bases at V and 5 bases at J, with 16 bases in the middle. Germline V gene lookup returns CDR1 SEHNR and CDR2 FQNEAQ (reference sequence). Produced via immunoSEQ multiplex PCR; TCRdb's table is partial and in-frame only. The sample holds 150,000 to 200,000 clones, approximately 89% seen once. The chain is built from TRBV7-9 and TRBJ2-7, with D maybe TRBD2 (5 bases). Material for sequencing was peripheral blood. The TCR sequence derives from a man in his sixties or seventies with acute or convalescent COVID-19. The CDR3 DNA sequence: TGTGCCAGCAGCCGGGTCCCTACCGGGGACGAGCAGTACTTC. It codes for CASSRVPTGDEQYF.